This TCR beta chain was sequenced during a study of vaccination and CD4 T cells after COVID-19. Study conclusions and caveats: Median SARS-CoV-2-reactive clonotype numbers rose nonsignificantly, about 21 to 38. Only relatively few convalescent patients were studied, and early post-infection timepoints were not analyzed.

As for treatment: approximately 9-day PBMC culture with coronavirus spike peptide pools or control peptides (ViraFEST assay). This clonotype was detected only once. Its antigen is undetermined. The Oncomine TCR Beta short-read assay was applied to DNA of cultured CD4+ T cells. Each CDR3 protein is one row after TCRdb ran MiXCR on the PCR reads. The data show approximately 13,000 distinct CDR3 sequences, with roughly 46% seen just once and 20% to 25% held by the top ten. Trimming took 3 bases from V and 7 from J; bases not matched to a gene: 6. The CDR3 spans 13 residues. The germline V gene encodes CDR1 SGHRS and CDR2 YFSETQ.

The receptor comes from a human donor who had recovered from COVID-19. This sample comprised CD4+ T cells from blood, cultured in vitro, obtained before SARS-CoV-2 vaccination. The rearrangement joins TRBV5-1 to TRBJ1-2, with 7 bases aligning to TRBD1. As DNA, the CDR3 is TGCGCCAGCAGCTCACAGGGGCGAAGTGGCTACACCTTC. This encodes CASSSQGRSGYTF.